What follows is one T cell receptor (beta chain) and its context. What antigen it recognizes has not been identified. One base away there is no much larger clone; base qualities are not given. Library preparation used PCR. TCRdb shows the sequencer as Illumina HiSeq 2500. Unique molecular identifiers were incorporated into TCR beta cDNA libraries to reduce PCR and sequencing biases. Per 1 to 10 million input T cells, approximately 500,000 cDNA molecules were obtained, such that each molecule approximated one T cell. The patient libraries were prepared and sequenced using the same protocol as the earlier healthy control dataset. Within a given batch, samples were prepared together, multiplexed and sequenced on the same HiSeq lane. The authors' analysis ran thus. MIGEC handled the raw barcoded reads, throwing out single-read molecular identifier groups before consensus assembly and CDR3 extraction. VDJtools was used for post-analysis of the clonotype tables, and diversity was normalized by down-sampling every dataset to the size of the smallest sample. Repertoire overlap clustering matched CDR3 amino acid but not nucleotide sequences to correct batch-related cross-sample contamination. In TCRdb, the public reads were trimmed at Q25 with fastp and aligned with MiXCR, with productive beta chains retained. Rows with a matching CDR3 protein are joined into one entry that keeps the most common DNA and genes. TCRdb, not the original authors, processed these V and J calls. A total of about 540,000 distinct CDR3 sequences appear in this sample, around 31% of them only once. The top ten clonotypes cover about 5.6% of the sample.

This record comes from a study of post-analysis software for immune sequencing data (dated by TCRdb to the mid-2010s). About the study as a whole: The recorded disease courses included relapsing-remitting, secondary progressive and progressive-relapsing multiple sclerosis, and some patients had no subtype annotation. The patient repertoires were compared against fewer than twelve previously published healthy control repertoires obtained from donors aged 6 to 25 years. A subset of samples was prepared in parallel using single-end sample barcoding, then pooled and co-amplified after Illumina adapter ligation.

To demonstrate the VDJtools post-analysis software, TCR beta repertoires were profiled from the peripheral blood of 13 young patients with multiple sclerosis. Multiple sclerosis patients were children and adolescents aged roughly 6 to 16 years. What the authors observed across the whole study: Significantly higher frequencies in patients than in controls were found for about five TRBV segments, including TRBV5-6, TRBV5-1 and TRBV20-1. Strong co-clustering of samples prepared in the same batch was shown by direct clustering with F measure, prompting a batch-effect correction. The control group was slightly older than the multiple sclerosis patient group. Normalized Chao1 diversity was significantly lower in multiple sclerosis patients than controls, suggesting substantial peripheral T-cell clonal expansion.

Its CDR3 holds 12 amino acids, cysteine through phenylalanine. Only the CDR3 portion is preserved as DNA: 36 bases, with reading frame beginning at the first base. The germline ends are 9 bases apart after V is trimmed by 6 bases and J by 1 base. Reading the germline V gene gives CDR1 SQVTM and CDR2 ANQGSEA. The sample comprised blood. The chain uses TRBV29-1 and TRBJ2-5; a weak D assignment points to TRBD2 (6 bases agree). This TCR derives from a girl under 18 with multiple sclerosis. The CDR3 loop reads CSVLGLQETQYF. The bases are TGCAGCGTGCTGGGACTCCAAGAGACCCAGTACTTC.